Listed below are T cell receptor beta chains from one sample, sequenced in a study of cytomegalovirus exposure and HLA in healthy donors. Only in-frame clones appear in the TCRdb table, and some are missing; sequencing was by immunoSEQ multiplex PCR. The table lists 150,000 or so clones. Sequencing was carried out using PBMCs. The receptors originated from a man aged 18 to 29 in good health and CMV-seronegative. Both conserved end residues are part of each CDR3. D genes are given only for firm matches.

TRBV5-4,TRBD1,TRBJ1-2,TGTGCCAGCAGAACAGGGGATAGGAATGGCTACACCTTC,CASRTGDRNGYTF
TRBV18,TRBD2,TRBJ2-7,TGTGCCAGCTCACTGCTAGCGGCGCCTACGTTTTGGGACTTC,CASSLLAAPTFWDF
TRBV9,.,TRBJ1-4,TGTGCCAGCAGCGCCCAGCCCGGGACACCCGAAAAACTGTTTTTT,CASSAQPGTPEKLFF
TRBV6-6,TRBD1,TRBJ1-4,TGTGCCAGCAGTTACCCCGGGACAGGGGGTGAAAAACTGTTTTTT,CASSYPGTGGEKLFF
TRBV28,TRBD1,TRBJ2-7,TGTGCCAGCAGTTTATGGTCCTACAACCGGGACAGGGGGCCCTACGAGCAGTACTTC,CASSLWSYNRDRGPYEQYF
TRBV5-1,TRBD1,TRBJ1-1,TGCGCCAGCAGCTTGTATCCGGGACAGGGTTCGACCACTGAAGCTTTCTTT,CASSLYPGQGSTTEAFF
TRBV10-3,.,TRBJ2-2,TGTGCCATCAGTGAGCTGCGTAGCACCGGGGAGCTGTTTTTT,CAISELRSTGELFF
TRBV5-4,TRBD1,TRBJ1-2,TGTGCCAGCAGCCCGACAGGGCAGTTTCATGGCTACACCTTC,CASSPTGQFHGYTF
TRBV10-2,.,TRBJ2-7,TGCGCCAGCAGTGCCGCCTACGAGCAGTACTTC,CASSAAYEQYF
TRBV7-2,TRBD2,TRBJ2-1,TGTGCCAGCAGCTTATCTAGCGGGAACTACAATGAGCAGTTCTTC,CASSLSSGNYNEQFF
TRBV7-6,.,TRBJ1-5,TGTGCCAGCAGCTTAGGGGTGGGACTCTCGGAGCAGCCCCAGCATTTT,CASSLGVGLSEQPQHF
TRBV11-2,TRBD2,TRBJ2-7,TGTGCCAGCAGCTTAGTTACTAGCGGCCCCCTAGGCGAGCAGTACTTC,CASSLVTSGPLGEQYF